The clone carrying this T cell receptor beta chain was found once. This sample is part of a study of T cell responses to AZD1222 COVID-19 vaccine. This CDR3 region has 15 residues. The germline gives CDR1 MNHEY, CDR2 SVGEGT. V was cut by 2 bases and J by 1 base, with 11 bases left in between. Only in-frame clones appear in the TCRdb table, and some are missing; sequencing was by immunoSEQ multiplex PCR. The repertoire includes about 120,000 clones, roughly 92% of them detected once, and 4% to 5% sits in the top ten. The rearrangement joins TRBV6-2 or TRBV6-3 to TRBJ1-2; D possibly corresponds to TRBD1 (5 bases). The receptor's source is an adult in good health. Sequences were derived from peripheral blood, sampled on day 0 of AZD1222 vaccination. Here the CDR3 DNA reads TGTGCCAGCAGTTACCAAGGGACGGTTAACTATGGCTACACCTTC. Translation: CASSYQGTVNYGYTF.